One and the same sample provided the 32 T cell receptor beta chains below, sequenced in a study of blood T cell repertoires in COVID-19. The assay was immunoSEQ multiplex PCR, and TCRdb's table has in-frame clones only and misses some. The profile shows around 99,000 clones, around 89% of them singletons. The material sequenced was peripheral blood. The receptors originated from a human donor in a cohort sampled during active COVID-19.

The rearrangement uses TRBV2 and TRBJ1-1; 9 nucleotides line up with TRBD1. This CDR3 is built from 12 residues. Germline assignment: CDR1 SNHLY and CDR2 FYNNEI. The V gene end was trimmed by 8 bases and the J gene end by 5 bases; junction bases not matched to a gene: 3. CDR3 sequence reads: CASGTGWTEAFF. The DNA for the CDR3 is TGTGCCAGCGGGACAGGGTGGACTGAAGCTTTCTTT.

The chain recombines TRBV7-3 with TRBJ2-3; D ambiguous. There are 13 residues in the CDR3. Trimming removed 2 bases at V and 4 bases at J, with 7 bases between. CDR1 is SGHTA and CDR2 is FQGTGA in the germline V gene. CDR3 protein: CASSLVGPDTQYF. Written as DNA, the CDR3 is TGTGCCAGCAGCTTAGTTGGCCCAGATACGCAGTATTTT.

The chain is built from TRBV3-1 (or the pseudogene TRBV3-2) and TRBJ1-2; 11 bases map to TRBD1. Losses at the gene ends were 1 base for V and 8 bases for J; bases not matched to a gene: 3. CDR3 length equals 14 residues. The germline V gene encodes CDR1 LGHDT and CDR2 YNNKEL (reference sequence). The CDR3 nucleotides read TGTGCCAGCAGCCAAGCGGACAGGGGGCAAGGCTACACCTTC. Encoded protein: CASSQADRGQGYTF.

DNA of the CDR3: TGTGCCAGCAGTTTGTCTAATGAGCAGTTCTTC. This translates into CASSLSNEQFF. This rearrangement joins TRBV12-3 or TRBV12-4 to TRBJ2-1; no clear D. The CDR3 spans 11 residues. The ends were cut back, 3 bases at V and 7 bases at J, with 4 bases in the middle.

This chain connects TRBV27 to TRBJ1-2; tentative D call: TRBD1 (5 bases). This CDR3 spans 13 amino acids. V lost 4 bases and J lost 5, with 11 bases in between. From germline, CDR1 is MNHEY and CDR2 SMNVEV (reference sequence). The DNA for the CDR3 is TGTGCCAGCAGTTCGGACACTGGTTATGGCTACACCTTC. Translating gives CASSSDTGYGYTF.

CDR3 amino acids: CSVEGLAESYNEQFF. The CDR3 DNA is TGCAGCGTTGAAGGACTAGCGGAGTCCTACAATGAGCAGTTCTTC. The chain joins TRBV29-1 to TRBJ2-1; 9 positions agree with TRBD2. The CDR3 runs 15 residues. Germline V gene data show CDR1 as SQVTM and CDR2 as ANQGSEA. Unmatched junction bases numbered 2, after V lost 1 base and J lost 1 base.

The genes are TRBV11-2 and TRBJ2-1, with TRBD2 matching 9 bases. Trimming removed 1 base from V and 5 bases from J; junction bases left unmatched: 9. Germline V gives CDR1 SGHAT, CDR2 FQNNGV. The CDR3 length is 17 residues. The CDR3 loop is CASSLGSGTSPNNEQFF. The CDR3 DNA sequence: TGTGCCAGCAGCTTAGGGTCAGGGACTAGCCCGAACAATGAGCAGTTCTTC.

The CDR3 DNA reads TGTGCCAGCAGCGTACCCGGGACCTACGAGCAGTACTTC. It is translated as CASSVPGTYEQYF. This chain connects TRBV5-6 to TRBJ2-7; D is perhaps TRBD2 (5 bases). CDR1 is SGHDT, CDR2 YYEEEE, per germline. The CDR3 is 13 residues long. Trimming left V 4 bases short and J 2 bases short, with 10 bases between.

The V call is TRBV5-5, the J call TRBJ2-7, with D uncertain. The CDR3 runs to 13 residues. Trimming pared 0 bases from V and 3 bases from J, leaving 7 bases between. The germline gives CDR1 SGHKS, CDR2 YYEKEE (reference sequence). The CDR3 reads CASSLAPRYEQYF. The CDR3 region has the DNA TGTGCCAGCAGCTTGGCCCCTCGCTACGAGCAGTACTTC.

This clone is a singleton in its sample. The chain recombines TRBV9 with TRBJ1-3, with TRBD1 matching over 9 bases. Germline-derived CDR1 and CDR2 are SGDLS and YYNGEE. The V segment lost 0 bases and the J segment 7 bases; nucleotides outside the gene matches: 11. The CDR3 has 17 amino acids. CDR3 nucleotides: TGTGCCAGCAGCGTAGCCATTGGGACAGGGAGTCGGAACACCATATATTTT. It is translated as CASSVAIGTGSRNTIYF.

The rearrangement links TRBV28 to TRBJ1-2; 8 bases align to TRBD1. The length of the CDR3 is 15 residues. Germline V lookup: CDR1 MDHEN, CDR2 SYDVKM. J lost 4 bases, V lost 2 bases, and 6 bases had no gene match. The CDR3 here is CASSLGGTGSYGYTF. In DNA, the CDR3 is TGTGCCAGCAGTTTAGGCGGGACAGGTAGCTATGGCTACACCTTC.

This rearrangement joins TRBV2 to TRBJ1-1; possibly TRBD1 for D (6 bases). This CDR3 is built from 13 residues. Trimming left V 5 bases short and J 1 base short, with 8 bases between. CDR1 is SNHLY and CDR2 is FYNNEI in the germline V gene. The CDR3 spells CASSRTENTEAFF. The CDR3, as DNA: TGTGCCAGCAGTAGGACAGAGAACACTGAAGCTTTCTTT.

In DNA, the CDR3 is TGTGCCAGTAGTCACCCCGGGACAGGGTATGGCTACACCTTC. It encodes CASSHPGTGYGYTF. J is TRBJ1-2 and V is TRBV19; 9 bases are a match to TRBD1. CDR1 LNHDA and CDR2 SQIVND come from the germline V gene (reference sequence). Germline trimming cut 5 bases from V and 5 bases from J; bases unmatched to any gene: 6. The CDR3 is made up of 14 amino acids.

The chain is built from TRBV27 and TRBJ2-7; D may be TRBD1 (6 bases). The CDR3 has 16 amino acids. CDR1 is MNHEY and CDR2 is SMNVEV in the germline V gene (reference sequence). V lost 2 bases, J lost 4 bases, and 18 bases lay in between. CDR3 sequence reads: CASSLEGRQAVYEQYF. The CDR3 DNA is TGTGCCAGCAGTTTAGAGGGCCGACAGGCCGTGTACGAGCAGTACTTC.

This chain connects TRBV19 to TRBJ2-6; D perhaps matches TRBD1 (5 bases). Trimming took off 0 bases at V and 5 bases at J, with 8 bases between the two ends. The CDR3 covers 15 residues. Germline loops: CDR1 LNHDA, CDR2 SQIVND (reference sequence). CDR3 in DNA: TGTGCCAGTAGTATAGACAGGGAAAGGGCCAACGTCCTGACTTTC. This sequence encodes CASSIDRERANVLTF.

V gene TRBV19 combines with J gene TRBJ2-1; perhaps TRBD2 as D (7 bases). Trimming left V 7 bases short and J 7 bases short, with 20 bases between. The CDR3 sequence is 15 residues long. The germline V gene encodes CDR1 LNHDA and CDR2 SQIVND (reference sequence). DNA of the CDR3: TGTGCCAGTAACCCTTTTGCGGGGGCCATTAATGAGCAGTTCTTC. This encodes CASNPFAGAINEQFF.

This clone has only a few counts. This chain uses TRBV5-1 with TRBJ1-2, with 8 positions matching TRBD1. Losses at the gene ends were 3 bases for V and 4 bases for J; bases not matched to a gene: 5. The CDR3 has 14 amino acids. CDR1 and CDR2 (germline): SGHRS, YFSETQ. CDR3 in amino acids: CASSSSQGAYGYTF. CDR3 nucleotide sequence: TGCGCCAGCAGCTCATCCCAGGGGGCCTATGGCTACACCTTC. Complete variable domain (other parts from reference TRBV5-1 and TRBJ1-2): KAGVTQTPRYLIKTRGQQVTLSCSPISGHRSVSWYQQTPGQGLQFLFEYFSETQRNKGNFPGRFSGRQFSNSRSEMNVSTLELGDSALYLCASSSSQGAYGYTFGSGTRLTVV.

V usage is TRBV9 and J usage is TRBJ1-1; weak D call: TRBD1 (6 bases). V lost 0 bases, J lost 8 bases, and 11 bases lay in between. The CDR3 extends over 13 amino acids. Germline lookup yields CDR1 SGDLS and CDR2 YYNGEE. For the CDR3, the DNA is TGTGCCAGCAGCGTAGTCCCGGACAGAGAAGCTTTCTTT. Amino acids: CASSVVPDREAFF. Together with reference TRBV9 and TRBJ1-1, the CDR3 gives the full variable domain: DSGVTQTPKHLITATGQRVTLRCSPRSGDLSVYWYQQSLDQGLQFLIQYYNGEERAKGNILERFSAQQFPDLHSELNLSSLELGDSALYFCASSVVPDREAFFGQGTRLTVV.

In DNA, the CDR3 is TGCGCCAGCAGCCGTCCTAGCACAGATACGCAGTATTTT. It specifies CASSRPSTDTQYF. The J gene is TRBJ2-3, the V gene TRBV4-1, with unresolved D. The germline V gene has CDR1 MGHRA and CDR2 YSYEKL. Trimming removed 4 bases at V and 0 bases at J, with 5 bases between. The CDR3 has 13 amino acids.

The genes are TRBV6-1 and TRBJ2-7; weak D call: TRBD1 (5 bases). The germline gives CDR1 MNHNS, CDR2 SASEGT. The V end lost 3 bases, the J end lost 6 bases, and 12 bases lay between the germline ends. CDR3 length equals 13 residues. CDR3 DNA: TGTGCCAGCAGTGACCGCCCTAGGGGCGAGCAGTACTTC. It specifies CASSDRPRGEQYF.

The chain carries TRBV5-4 and TRBJ1-4, with TRBD1 matching over 7 bases. This CDR3 comprises 15 residues. Germline CDR1 and CDR2: SGHNT and YYREEE (reference sequence). The V and J ends lost 0 bases and 4 bases, in that order; junction bases with no gene match: 3. CDR3 nucleotides: TGTGCCAGCAGCTTGGGGACAGGCTATAATGAAAAACTGTTTTTT. Translating gives CASSLGTGYNEKLFF.

V gene TRBV7-6 combines with J gene TRBJ1-5, with a possible D match to TRBD1 (5 bases). The V and J ends lost 1 base and 6 bases respectively, with 16 bases between them. CDR3 length: 16 residues. The V gene's germline CDR1 is SGHVS and CDR2 FNYEAQ. CDR3 region: CASSLESATAGQPQHF. In DNA form, the CDR3 reads TGTGCCAGCAGCTTAGAATCGGCGACAGCTGGTCAGCCCCAGCATTTT.

This clone was observed once. This rearrangement joins TRBV5-4 to TRBJ2-5, with D tentatively TRBD1 (5 bases). The CDR3 extends over 15 amino acids. CDR1 is SGHNT and CDR2 is YYREEE in the germline V gene (reference sequence). V lost 1 base and J lost 1, with 11 bases in between. The CDR3: CASSLSVTAQETQYF. CDR3 bases: TGTGCCAGCAGCTTGTCGGTGACAGCCCAAGAGACCCAGTACTTC.

This clone was observed a few times. This rearrangement joins TRBV7-6 to TRBJ2-3; D possibly corresponds to TRBD2 (6 bases). The germline V gene has CDR1 SGHVS and CDR2 FNYEAQ. The CDR3 runs to 17 residues. The V end was cut by 2 bases, the J end by 0 bases, with 15 bases between. CDR3 bases: TGTGCCAGCAGCTTACGCGCGGGGCCCGCTAGCACAGATACGCAGTATTTT. Translation gives CASSLRAGPASTDTQYF.

The rearrangement uses TRBV29-1 and TRBJ2-1; no clear D. Trimming took off 3 bases at V and 12 bases at J, with 12 bases between the two ends. The CDR3 totals 11 residues. Germline V lookup: CDR1 SQVTM, CDR2 ANQGSEA. Here the CDR3 reads CSVERPDGQFF. The CDR3 nucleotides read TGCAGCGTTGAGCGGCCGGATGGGCAGTTCTTC.

This rearrangement joins TRBV24-1 to TRBJ1-2; 7 positions match TRBD1. V dropped 6 bases and J dropped 6; count of bases not matched to a gene: 9. Germline-derived CDR1 and CDR2 are KGHDR and SFDVKD. The CDR3 is made up of 14 amino acids. DNA for the CDR3: TGTGCCACCAGTCAGGGACAGCCTCTAAATGGCTACACCTTC. It encodes CATSQGQPLNGYTF.

V is TRBV4-1 and J is TRBJ2-3; TRBD2 aligns across 10 bases. The germline gives CDR1 MGHRA, CDR2 YSYEKL. Trimming removed 1 base from V and 6 bases from J; junction bases left unmatched: 10. This CDR3 contains 17 residues. CDR3 coding DNA: TGCGCCAGCAGCCAAGCCCCGATCAGCGGGAGGGTGGATACGCAGTATTTT. Protein: CASSQAPISGRVDTQYF.

The gene calls are TRBV3-1 (or the pseudogene TRBV3-2) and TRBJ2-5; 11 bases fit TRBD2. Trimming cost V 1 base and J 1 base; bases outside gene matches: 2. This CDR3 is built from 16 residues. Germline-derived CDR1 and CDR2 are LGHDT and YNNKEL (reference sequence). The CDR3 spells CASSQGLAGGQETQYF. In DNA, the CDR3 is TGTGCCAGCAGCCAAGGGCTAGCGGGGGGCCAAGAGACCCAGTACTTC.

The CDR3 DNA follows: TGTGCCAGCAGTACCGGGACAGGAACCTACGAGCAGTACTTC. This translates into CASSTGTGTYEQYF. J is TRBJ2-7 and V is TRBV6-5; 8 bases fit TRBD1. The length of the CDR3 is 14 residues. Germline V CDR1 and CDR2: MNHEY, SVGAGI. V trimming: 5 bases; J trimming: 2 bases; junction bases outside the gene matches: 5.

The chain combines TRBV16 with TRBJ2-7; no definite D call. CDR1 and CDR2 from the germline V gene are KGHSY and FQNENV. V was trimmed by 3 bases and J by 5 bases, leaving 8 bases between them. The CDR3 is made up of 12 amino acids. The CDR3 region has the DNA TGTGCCAGCAGCCATAGCCCCCACGAGCAGTACTTC. The encoded protein is CASSHSPHEQYF.

The chain is built from TRBV24-1 and TRBJ2-3; perhaps TRBD2 as D (5 bases). There are 11 residues in the CDR3. Deletions cut 6 bases from V and 10 bases from J, with 10 bases between. CDR1 is KGHDR and CDR2 is SFDVKD in the germline V gene. CDR3 nucleotides: TGTGCCACCAGTTACTTGGGAGCGCAGTATTTT. This sequence encodes CATSYLGAQYF.

The chain links TRBV7-9 to TRBJ1-4, with a possible D match to TRBD1 (6 bases). Germline V gene sequence: CDR1 SEHNR, CDR2 FQNEAQ (reference sequence). This CDR3 spans 14 amino acids. V was shortened by 8 bases and J by 7 bases, with 17 bases between the two germline ends. In nucleotides, the CDR3 is TGTGCCAGCCAGCTAGGCCAGGGGATTGAAAAACTGTTTTTT. Its translation is CASQLGQGIEKLFF.